This T cell receptor (beta chain) was documented in a study of glioma-infiltrating T cells after dendritic cell vaccination. Time point denoted: after dendritic cell vaccination, including at tumor progression/relapse. Germline V gives CDR1 LNHDA, CDR2 SQIVND (reference sequence). This CDR3 spans 14 amino acids. Trimming removed 6 bases at V and 9 bases at J, with 19 bases between. This table comes from immunoSEQ multiplex PCR, and its TCRdb copy is limited to in-frame clones, with some not included. This table has more than 45,000 clones, about 80% appearing once. V and J are TRBV19 and TRBJ2-3; D is possibly TRBD2 (6 bases). This material consisted of blood, taken after dendritic cell vaccination. The receptor's source is a human donor with glioblastoma. The CDR3 DNA sequence: TGTGCCAGTAGGGACCCGGACTACCCAGGCACGCAGTATTTT. This gives the protein CASRDPDYPGTQYF. The variable domain in full, completed from reference TRBV19 and TRBJ2-3, reads DGGITQSPKYLFRKEGQNVTLSCEQNLNHDAMYWYRQDPGQGLRLIYYSQIVNDFQKGDIAEGYSVSREKKESFPLTVTSAQKNPTAFYLCASRDPDYPGTQYFGPGTRLTVL.